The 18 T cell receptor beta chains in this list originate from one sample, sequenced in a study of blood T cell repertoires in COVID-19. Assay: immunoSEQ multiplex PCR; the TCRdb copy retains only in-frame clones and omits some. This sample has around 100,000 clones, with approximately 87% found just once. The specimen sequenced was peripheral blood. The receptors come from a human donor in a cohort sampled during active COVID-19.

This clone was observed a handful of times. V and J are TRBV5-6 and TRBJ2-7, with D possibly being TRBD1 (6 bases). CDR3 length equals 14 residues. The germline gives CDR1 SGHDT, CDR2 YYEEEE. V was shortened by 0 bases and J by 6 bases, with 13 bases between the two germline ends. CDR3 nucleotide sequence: TGTGCCAGCAGCTTGGGGGGGCCGGCGGGCGAGCAGTACTTC. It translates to CASSLGGPAGEQYF.

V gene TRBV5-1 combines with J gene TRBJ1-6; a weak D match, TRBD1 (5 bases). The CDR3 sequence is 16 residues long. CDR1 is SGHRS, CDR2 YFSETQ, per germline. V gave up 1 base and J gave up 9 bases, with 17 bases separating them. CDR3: CASSLTWGVDSSPLHF. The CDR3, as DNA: TGCGCCAGCAGCTTGACGTGGGGCGTAGATAGTTCACCCCTCCACTTT.

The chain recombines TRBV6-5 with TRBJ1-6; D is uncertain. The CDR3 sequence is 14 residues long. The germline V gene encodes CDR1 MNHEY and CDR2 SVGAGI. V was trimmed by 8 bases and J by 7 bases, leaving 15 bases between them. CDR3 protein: CASGGGGPNSPLHF. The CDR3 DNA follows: TGTGCCAGCGGCGGAGGTGGTCCGAATTCACCCCTCCACTTT.

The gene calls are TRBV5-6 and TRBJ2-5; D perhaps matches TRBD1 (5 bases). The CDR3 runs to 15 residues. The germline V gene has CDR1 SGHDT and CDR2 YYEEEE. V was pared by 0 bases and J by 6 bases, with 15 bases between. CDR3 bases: TGTGCCAGCAGCTTGGTTTGGAAGGGGCTCCAGACCCAGTACTTC. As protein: CASSLVWKGLQTQYF.

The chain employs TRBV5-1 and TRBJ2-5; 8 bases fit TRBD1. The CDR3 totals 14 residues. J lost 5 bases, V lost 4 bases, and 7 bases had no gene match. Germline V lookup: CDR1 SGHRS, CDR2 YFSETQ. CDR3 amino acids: CASSPGGQGETQYF. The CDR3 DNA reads TGCGCCAGCAGCCCAGGGGGCCAGGGGGAGACCCAGTACTTC.

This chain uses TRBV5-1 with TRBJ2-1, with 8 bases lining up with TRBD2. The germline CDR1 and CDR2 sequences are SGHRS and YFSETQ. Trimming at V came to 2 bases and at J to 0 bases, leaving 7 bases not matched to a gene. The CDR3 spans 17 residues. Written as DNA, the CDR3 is TGCGCCAGCAGCTTAGGGGGGAGCGGGAGCTCCTACAATGAGCAGTTCTTC. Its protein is CASSLGGSGSSYNEQFF.

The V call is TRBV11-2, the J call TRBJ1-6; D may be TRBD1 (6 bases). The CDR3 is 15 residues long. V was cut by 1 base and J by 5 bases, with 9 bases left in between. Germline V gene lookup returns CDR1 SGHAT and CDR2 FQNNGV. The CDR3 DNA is TGTGCCAGCAGCTTAGGCAGGGGAAATAATTCACCCCTCCACTTT. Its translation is CASSLGRGNNSPLHF. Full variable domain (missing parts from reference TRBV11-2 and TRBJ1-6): EAGVAQSPRYKIIEKRQSVAFWCNPISGHATLYWYQQILGQGPKLLIQFQNNGVVDDSQLPKDRFSAERLKGVDSTLKIQPAKLEDSAVYLCASSLGRGNNSPLHFGNGTRLTVT.

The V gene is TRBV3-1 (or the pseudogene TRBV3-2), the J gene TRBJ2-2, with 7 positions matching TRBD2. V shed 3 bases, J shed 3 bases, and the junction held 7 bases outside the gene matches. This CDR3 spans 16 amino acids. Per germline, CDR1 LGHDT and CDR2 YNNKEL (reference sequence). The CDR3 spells CASSQGGTTYTGELFF. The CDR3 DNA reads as TGTGCCAGCAGCCAGGGCGGGACTACTTACACCGGGGAGCTGTTTTTT.

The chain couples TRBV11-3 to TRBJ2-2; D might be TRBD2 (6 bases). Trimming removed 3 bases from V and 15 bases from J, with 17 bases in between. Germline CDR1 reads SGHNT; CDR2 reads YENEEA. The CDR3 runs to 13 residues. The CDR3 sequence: CASSFGGAGGMFF. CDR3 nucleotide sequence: TGTGCCAGCAGCTTCGGAGGGGCCGGAGGGATGTTTTTT.

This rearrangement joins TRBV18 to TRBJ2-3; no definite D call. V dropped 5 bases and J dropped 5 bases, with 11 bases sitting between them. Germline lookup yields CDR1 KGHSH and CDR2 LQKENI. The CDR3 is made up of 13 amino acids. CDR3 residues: CASSANPGDTQYF. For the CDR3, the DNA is TGTGCCAGCTCAGCCAATCCCGGAGATACGCAGTATTTT.

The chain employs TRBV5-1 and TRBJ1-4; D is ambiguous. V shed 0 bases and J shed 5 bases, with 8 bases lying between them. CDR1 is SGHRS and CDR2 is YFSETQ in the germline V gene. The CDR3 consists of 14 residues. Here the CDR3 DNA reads TGCGCCAGCAGCTTGGAGACACACAATGAAAAACTGTTTTTT. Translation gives CASSLETHNEKLFF.

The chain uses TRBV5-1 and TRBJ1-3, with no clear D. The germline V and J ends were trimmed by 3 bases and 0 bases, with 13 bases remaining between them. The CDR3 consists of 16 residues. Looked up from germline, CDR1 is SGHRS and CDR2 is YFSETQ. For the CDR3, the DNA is TGCGCCAGCAGCTCGCAAGCGGTGGGCTCTGGAAACACCATATATTTT. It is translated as CASSSQAVGSGNTIYF.

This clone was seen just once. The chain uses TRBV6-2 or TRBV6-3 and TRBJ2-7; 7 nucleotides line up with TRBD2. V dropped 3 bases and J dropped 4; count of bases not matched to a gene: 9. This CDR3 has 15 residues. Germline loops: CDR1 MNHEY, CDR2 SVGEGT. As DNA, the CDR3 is TGTGCCAGCAGTTATGTCGCGGGAGCTGTATACGAGCAGTACTTC. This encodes CASSYVAGAVYEQYF.

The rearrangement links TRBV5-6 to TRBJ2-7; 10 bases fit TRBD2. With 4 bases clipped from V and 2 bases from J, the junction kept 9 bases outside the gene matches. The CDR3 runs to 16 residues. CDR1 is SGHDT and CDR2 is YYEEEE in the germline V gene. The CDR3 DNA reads TGTGCCAGCAGCCAAGGGGGACTAGCGACCCCCTACGAGCAGTACTTC. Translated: CASSQGGLATPYEQYF.

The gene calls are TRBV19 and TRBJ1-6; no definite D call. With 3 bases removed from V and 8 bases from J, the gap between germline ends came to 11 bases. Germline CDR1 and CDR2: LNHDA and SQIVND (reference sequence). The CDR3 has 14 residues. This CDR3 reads CASSMLAGDSPLHF. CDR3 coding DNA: TGTGCCAGTAGTATGTTGGCGGGTGATTCACCCCTCCACTTT. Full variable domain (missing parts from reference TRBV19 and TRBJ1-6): DGGITQSPKYLFRKEGQNVTLSCEQNLNHDAMYWYRQDPGQGLRLIYYSQIVNDFQKGDIAEGYSVSREKKESFPLTVTSAQKNPTAFYLCASSMLAGDSPLHFGNGTRLTVT.

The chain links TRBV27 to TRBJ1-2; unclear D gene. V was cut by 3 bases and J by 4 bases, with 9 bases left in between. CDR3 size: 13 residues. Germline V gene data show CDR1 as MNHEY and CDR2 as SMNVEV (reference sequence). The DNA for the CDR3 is TGTGCCAGCAGTTTCCCAGGTGGCTATGGCTACACCTTC. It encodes CASSFPGGYGYTF.

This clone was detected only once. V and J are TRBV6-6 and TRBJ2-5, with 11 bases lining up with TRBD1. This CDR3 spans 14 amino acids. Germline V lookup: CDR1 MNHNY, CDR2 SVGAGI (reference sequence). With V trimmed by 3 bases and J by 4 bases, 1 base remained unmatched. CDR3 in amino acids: CASSYGTGGETQYF. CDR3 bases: TGTGCCAGCAGTTATGGGACAGGGGGAGAGACCCAGTACTTC.

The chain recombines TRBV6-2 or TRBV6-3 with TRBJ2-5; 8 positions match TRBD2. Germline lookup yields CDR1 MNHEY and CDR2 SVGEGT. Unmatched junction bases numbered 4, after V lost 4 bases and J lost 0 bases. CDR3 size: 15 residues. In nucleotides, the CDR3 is TGTGCCAGCAGTTCGGATAGCGGGGACCAAGAGACCCAGTACTTC. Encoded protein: CASSSDSGDQETQYF.